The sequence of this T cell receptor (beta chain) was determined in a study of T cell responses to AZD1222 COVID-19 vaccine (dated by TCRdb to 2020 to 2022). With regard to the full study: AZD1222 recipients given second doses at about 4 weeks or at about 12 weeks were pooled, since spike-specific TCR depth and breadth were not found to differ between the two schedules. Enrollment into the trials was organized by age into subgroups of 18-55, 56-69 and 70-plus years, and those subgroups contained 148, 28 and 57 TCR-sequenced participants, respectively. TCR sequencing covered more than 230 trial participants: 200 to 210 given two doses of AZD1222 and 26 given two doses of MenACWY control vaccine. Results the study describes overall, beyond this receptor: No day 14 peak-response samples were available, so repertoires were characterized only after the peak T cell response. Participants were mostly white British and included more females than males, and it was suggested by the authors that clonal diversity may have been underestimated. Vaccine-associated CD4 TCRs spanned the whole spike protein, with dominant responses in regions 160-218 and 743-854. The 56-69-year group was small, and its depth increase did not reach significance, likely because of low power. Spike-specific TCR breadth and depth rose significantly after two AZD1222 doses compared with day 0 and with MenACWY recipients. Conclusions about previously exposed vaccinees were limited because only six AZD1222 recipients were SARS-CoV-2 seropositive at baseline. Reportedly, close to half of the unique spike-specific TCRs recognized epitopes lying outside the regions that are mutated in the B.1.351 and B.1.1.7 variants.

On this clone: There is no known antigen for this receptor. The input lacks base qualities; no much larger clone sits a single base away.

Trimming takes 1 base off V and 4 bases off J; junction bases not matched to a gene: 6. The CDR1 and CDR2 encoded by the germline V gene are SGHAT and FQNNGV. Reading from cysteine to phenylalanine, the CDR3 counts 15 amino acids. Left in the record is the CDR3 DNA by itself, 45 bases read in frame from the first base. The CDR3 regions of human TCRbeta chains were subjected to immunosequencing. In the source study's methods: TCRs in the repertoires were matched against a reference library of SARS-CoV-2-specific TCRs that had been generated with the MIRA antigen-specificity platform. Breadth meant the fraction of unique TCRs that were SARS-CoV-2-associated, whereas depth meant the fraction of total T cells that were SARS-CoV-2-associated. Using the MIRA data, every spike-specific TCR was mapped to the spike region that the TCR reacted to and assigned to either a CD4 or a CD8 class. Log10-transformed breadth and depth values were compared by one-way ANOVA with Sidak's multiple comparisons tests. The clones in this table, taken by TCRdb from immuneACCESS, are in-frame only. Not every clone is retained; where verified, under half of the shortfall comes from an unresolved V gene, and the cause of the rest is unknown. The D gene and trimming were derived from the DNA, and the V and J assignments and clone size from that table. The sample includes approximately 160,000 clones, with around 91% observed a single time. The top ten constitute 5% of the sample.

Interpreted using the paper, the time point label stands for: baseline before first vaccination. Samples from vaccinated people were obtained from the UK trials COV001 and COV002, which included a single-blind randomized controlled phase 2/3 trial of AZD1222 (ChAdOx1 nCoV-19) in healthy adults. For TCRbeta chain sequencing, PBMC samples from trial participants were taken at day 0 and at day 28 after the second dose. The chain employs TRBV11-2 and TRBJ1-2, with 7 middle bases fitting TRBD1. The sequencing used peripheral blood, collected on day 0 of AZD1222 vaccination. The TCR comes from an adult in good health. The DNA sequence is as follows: TGTGCCAGCAGCTTAGGCCCGGGACAGATCTATGGCTACACCTTC. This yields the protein CASSLGPGQIYGYTF.